The clone carrying this T cell receptor beta chain is a singleton in its sample. Using immunoSEQ multiplex PCR, the repertoire was profiled, and TCRdb retains in-frame clones only, with some absent. The data show about 18,000 clones, 84% seen once. The data were obtained in a study of T cell changes during pregnancy in multiple sclerosis. CDR3 length: 17 amino acids. V was pared by 1 base and J by 1 base, with 14 bases between. CDR1 is SGHVS and CDR2 is FQNEAQ in the germline V gene. The V call is TRBV7-8, the J call TRBJ1-5, with a weak D call TRBD1 (6 bases). Sequences were derived from CD8+ T cells from peripheral blood mononuclear cells, sampled in the third trimester of pregnancy. The origin of this receptor is a female donor in good health, enrolled as a control in a pregnancy study. Here the CDR3 reads CASSLGQVPGSNQPQHF. CDR3 sequence (DNA): TGTGCCAGCAGCTTAGGACAGGTCCCTGGCAGCAATCAGCCCCAGCATTTT.